These T cell receptor beta chains were read from a single sample in a study of cytomegalovirus exposure and HLA in healthy donors. Profiled with immunoSEQ multiplex PCR; TCRdb holds only in-frame clones, not every one. The sample lists fewer than 200,000 clones, less than 90% occurring once. The sample taken for sequencing was PBMCs. These receptors were collected from a woman between 45 and 65 years old in good health and CMV-seropositive. Each CDR3 is given with its conserved first and last residue. D genes are given only for firm matches. A row's size may be missing; if present it is once, few, many or a size class.

v_gene	j_gene	abundance	d_gene	CDR3nt	CDR3aa
TRBV6-5	TRBJ1-1	.	.	TGTGCCAGCAGTGAAGAAGGGACTATAGGGTTCTTT	CASSEEGTIGFF
TRBV5-1	TRBJ1-1	.	.	TGCGCCAGCAGCCAGGACAGCTTGAACACTGAAGCTTTCTTT	CASSQDSLNTEAFF
TRBV7-3	TRBJ2-1	.	.	TGTGCCAGCAGCGCCGTTGGCGGGGCCGATGAGCAGTTCTTC	CASSAVGGADEQFF
TRBV18	TRBJ1-4	once	.	TGTGCCAGCTCACCAGGCGGGGCTAATGAAAAACTGTTTTTT	CASSPGGANEKLFF
TRBV11-2	TRBJ2-7	.	.	TGTGCCAGCAGCGCGGGCCTCTCACGGGGGTACTTC	CASSAGLSRGYF
TRBV18	TRBJ2-6	.	.	TGTGCCAGCTCACCTCAGACTTTCCTCGGGGGGGCCAACGTCCTGACTTTC	CASSPQTFLGGANVLTF
TRBV14	TRBJ1-2	.	TRBD1	TGTGCCAGCAGCCAAACCCGGACAGGGGAGGGCTACACCTTC	CASSQTRTGEGYTF
TRBV27	TRBJ2-1	.	TRBD1	TGTGCCAGCCATGAGGACAGGGGGGGCAATGAGCAGTTCTTC	CASHEDRGGNEQFF
TRBV6-6	TRBJ1-4	few	TRBD1	TGTGCCAGCAGACCCACAGGGGTATACGAAAAACTGTTTTTT	CASRPTGVYEKLFF
TRBV19	TRBJ2-1	.	TRBD1	TGTGCCAGTAGTAGACAGGGGGGAACCTACAATGAGCAGTTCTTC	CASSRQGGTYNEQFF
TRBV2	TRBJ2-1	once	.	TGTGCCAGCAGTGAACCGGGAGCCTACAATGAGCAGTTCTTC	CASSEPGAYNEQFF